This T cell receptor (beta chain) was captured by sequencing in a study of blood T cell repertoires in COVID-19. Study-wide background: There were acute and convalescent COVID-19 samples, and they came from the United States, Italy and Spain. PBMCs, B-cell-depleted T cells, or T cells provided the cDNA or gDNA that made up the material.

V lost 3 bases to trimming and J lost 6 bases, with 12 bases between them. The CDR3 contains 14 residues. CDR1 is SGHVS and CDR2 is FQNEAQ in the germline V gene. In the authors' methods: How many nucleated cells were present was estimated from reference gene primer amplification. TCRdb's copy holds only in-frame clones and misses some; the assay was immunoSEQ multiplex PCR. That table supplies the V and J calls and clone size; D and trimming were determined from the DNA. The sample contains about 100,000 clones, 91% of which appear only once. The receptor was derived from a man in his fifties or sixties with active COVID-19. Sequences were obtained from peripheral blood. The genes are TRBV7-8 and TRBJ2-1, with D possibly TRBD2 on 7 matching bases. The CDR3 region has the DNA TGTGCCAGCAGCTTTTCCGGGGGGCCCAATGAGCAGTTCTTC. Its translation is CASSFSGGPNEQFF.